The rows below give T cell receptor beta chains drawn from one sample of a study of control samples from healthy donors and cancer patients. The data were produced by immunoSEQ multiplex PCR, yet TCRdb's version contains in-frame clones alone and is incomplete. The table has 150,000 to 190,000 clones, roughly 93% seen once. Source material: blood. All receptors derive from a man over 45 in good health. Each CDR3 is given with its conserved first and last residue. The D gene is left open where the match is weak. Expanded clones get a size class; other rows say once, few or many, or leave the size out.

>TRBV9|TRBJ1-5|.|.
TGTGCCAGCAGCGTAGGCCAGGGGATGGGGCAGCCCCAGCATTTT
CASSVGQGMGQPQHF
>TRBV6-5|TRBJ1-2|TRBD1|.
TGTGCCAGCAGTTACCGACCCCGGACAGGGGACTATGGCTACACCTTC
CASSYRPRTGDYGYTF
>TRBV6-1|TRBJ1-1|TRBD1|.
TGTGCCAGCAGTGAATCCCAGACAGGGGGGACTGAAGCTTTCTTT
CASSESQTGGTEAFF
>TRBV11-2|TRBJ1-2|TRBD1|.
TGTGCCAGCAGCTTAGCCGAGGACAGGTTAATGGGGGGCTACACCTTC
CASSLAEDRLMGGYTF
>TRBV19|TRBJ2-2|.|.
TGTGCCAGTAGTATAAGGCCGGGAGTACGAACCGGGGAGCTGTTTTTT
CASSIRPGVRTGELFF
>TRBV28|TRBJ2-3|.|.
TGTGCCAGCAGTCGGGGGGACAGGTGGACAGATACGCAGTATTTT
CASSRGDRWTDTQYF
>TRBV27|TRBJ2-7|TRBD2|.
TGTGCCAGCAGTTTCTCCTCGGGTCGCTGGGGGGGGGAGCAGTACTTC
CASSFSSGRWGGEQYF
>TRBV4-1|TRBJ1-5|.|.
TGCGCCAGCAGCCAAGATGGACAGTTCAATCAGCCCCAGCATTTT
CASSQDGQFNQPQHF
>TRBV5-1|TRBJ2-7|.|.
TGCGCCAGCAGCGTAAAACTAGCATCCGAGCAGTACTTC
CASSVKLASEQYF
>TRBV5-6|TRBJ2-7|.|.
TGTGCCAGCAGCTTGGCGGGGTCCTACGAGCAGTACTTC
CASSLAGSYEQYF
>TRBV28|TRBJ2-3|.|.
TGTGCCAGCAGTACGACGCGCCAGGGAGATACGCAGTATTTT
CASSTTRQGDTQYF
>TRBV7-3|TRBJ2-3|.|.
TGTGCCAGCAGCTTATCGGGCGGGAGCACAGATACGCAGTATTTT
CASSLSGGSTDTQYF
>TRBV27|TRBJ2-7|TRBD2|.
TGTGCCAGCAGGAGGACTAGCGGGAGCTACGAGCAGTACTTC
CASRRTSGSYEQYF
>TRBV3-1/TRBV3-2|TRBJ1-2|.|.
TGTGCCAGCAGCCCGTCGGGGTTAGGTGGCTACACCTTC
CASSPSGLGGYTF
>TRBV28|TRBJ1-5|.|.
TGTGCCAGCAGTTTATATATCAGGAGTGGCCAGCCCCAGCATTTT
CASSLYIRSGQPQHF
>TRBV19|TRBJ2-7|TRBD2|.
TGTGCCAGTAGAGAAACTAGCGGGTCGTTCTACGAGCAGTACTTC
CASRETSGSFYEQYF
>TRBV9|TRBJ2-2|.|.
TGTGCCAGCAGCGTAGAGACAGTAAACGGGGAGCTGTTTTTT
CASSVETVNGELFF
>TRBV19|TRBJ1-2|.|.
TGTGCCAGTAGTATCCCCACAGGTTTAAACTATGGCTACACCTTC
CASSIPTGLNYGYTF
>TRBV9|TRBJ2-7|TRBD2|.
TGTGCCAGCAGCGGGCTAGCGGGAGGGCCGGTAGACGAGCAGTACTTC
CASSGLAGGPVDEQYF
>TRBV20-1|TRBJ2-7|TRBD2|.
TGCAGTGCAAGTAGCGGGACTTCCTCCTACGAGCAGTACTTC
CSASSGTSSYEQYF
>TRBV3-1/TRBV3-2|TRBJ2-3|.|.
TGTGCCAGCAGCCAGACCACAGATACGCAGTATTTT
CASSQTTDTQYF
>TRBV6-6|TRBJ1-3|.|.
TGTGCCAGCAGCCTTGGTGGTCTGGGAAACACCATATATTTT
CASSLGGLGNTIYF
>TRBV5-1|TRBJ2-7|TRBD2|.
TGCGCCAGCACCGCCGTAGCGGGAGGGCCTTCGAGCGAGCAGTACTTC
CASTAVAGGPSSEQYF
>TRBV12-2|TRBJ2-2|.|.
TGTGCAAGTCTCTTCGTATTTCGGGAGCGAATGAACACCGGGGAGCTGTTTTTT
CASLFVFRERMNTGELFF
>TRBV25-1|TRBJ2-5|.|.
TGTGCCAGCAGTGACAGGGGCCTCAGGGAGACCCAGTACTTC
CASSDRGLRETQYF
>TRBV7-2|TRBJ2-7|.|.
TGTGCCAGCAGCTTAGGTCTAGCAGGGTACGAGCAGTACTTC
CASSLGLAGYEQYF
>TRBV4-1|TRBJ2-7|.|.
TGCGCCAGCAGCCAAGGCACGGGCCACTACGAGCAGTACTTC
CASSQGTGHYEQYF
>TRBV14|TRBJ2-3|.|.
TGTGCCAGCAGCCAACTCTCCACAGATACGCAGTATTTT
CASSQLSTDTQYF
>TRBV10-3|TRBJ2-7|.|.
TGTGCCTCGCAACAGGAATACGAGCAGTACTTC
CASQQEYEQYF
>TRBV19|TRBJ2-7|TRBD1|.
TGTGCCAGTTCTTCTCCCGGGACAGGGTACTACGAGCAGTACTTC
CASSSPGTGYYEQYF
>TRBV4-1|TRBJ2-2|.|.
TGCGCCAGCAGCCAGCGCAACGCGAACACCGGGGAGCTGTTTTTT
CASSQRNANTGELFF
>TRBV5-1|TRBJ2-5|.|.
TGCGCCAGCAGCTTGCGGGCGGGGGAGACCCAGTACTTC
CASSLRAGETQYF
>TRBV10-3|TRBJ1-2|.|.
TGTGCCATCAGTGAGTCGCAGGGTACTAACTATGGCTACACCTTC
CAISESQGTNYGYTF
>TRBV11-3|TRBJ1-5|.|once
TGTGCCAGCAGCTTAGAAACCAATCAGCCCCAGCATTTT
CASSLETNQPQHF
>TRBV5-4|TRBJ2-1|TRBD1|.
TGTGCCAGCAGCTTGGGACAGGGGGGGAGGTATGAGCAGTTCTTC
CASSLGQGGRYEQFF
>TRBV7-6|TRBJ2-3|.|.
TGTGCCAGCAGCTCACCTGAAGCGGCAGATACGCAGTATTTT
CASSSPEAADTQYF
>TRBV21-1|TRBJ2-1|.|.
TGTGCCAGCAGCAAAGCGGGGCGGGAGGTACTCTACAATGAGCAGTTCTTC
CASSKAGREVLYNEQFF
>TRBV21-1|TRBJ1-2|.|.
TGTGCCAGCAGCACCAGGACAGACTATGGCTACACCTTC
CASSTRTDYGYTF